One sample yielded the 2 T cell receptor beta chains listed below, sequenced in a study of blood T cell repertoires in COVID-19 (dated by TCRdb to the early 2020s). The protocol used for the library was the immunoSEQ multiplex PCR assay. This immuneACCESS table, as held by TCRdb, lists in-frame sequences with V and J called but not all clones. Of the missing ones, under half trace to an unresolved V gene in checked studies; the others have no known cause. Recorded for this sample are 350,000 to 400,000 clones; 85% to 90% of them occurred a single time. The top ten clones comprise 0.9% to 1.5% of the sample. Sequencing was carried out using PBMCs or T cells enriched from blood (not recorded which). The receptors were sampled from a young woman who had recovered from COVID-19.

The CDR3 bases are TGTGCCAGCAGCTCCCCAACGACAGCCTCCTATGGCTACACCTTC. Translation gives CASSSPTTASYGYTF. V is TRBV5-5 and J is TRBJ1-2, with a weak D call TRBD1 (5 bases). The CDR3 is 15 amino acids. Germline-derived CDR1 and CDR2 are SGHKS and YYEKEE (reference sequence). Trimming removed 3 bases from V and 4 bases from J, with 16 bases in between. Full variable domain (missing parts from reference TRBV5-5 and TRBJ1-2): DAGVTQSPTHLIKTRGQQVTLRCSPISGHKSVSWYQQVLGQGPQFIFQYYEKEERGRGNFPDRFSARQFPNYSSELNVNALLLGDSALYLCASSSPTTASYGYTFGSGTRLTVV.

This sequence joins TRBV9 and TRBJ2-7; 7 bases fit TRBD1. The CDR3 contains 13 residues. The germline V gene encodes CDR1 SGDLS and CDR2 YYNGEE. V was pared by 4 bases and J by 10 bases, with 11 bases of the junction left unmatched. Written as DNA, the CDR3 is TGTGCCAGCAGCTTTGGGACAGAGTCGCAACAGTACTTC. This gives the protein CASSFGTESQQYF.